Listed below are T cell receptor beta chains from one sample, sequenced in a study of blood T cell repertoires in COVID-19. TCRdb's copy holds only in-frame clones and misses some; the assay was immunoSEQ multiplex PCR. The sample records 150,000 to 200,000 clones, roughly 80% being singletons. Sequencing used peripheral blood. The source is a woman older than 75 with acute or convalescent COVID-19. CDR3s include the opening cysteine and the closing phenylalanine or tryptophan. D genes are given only for firm matches. The listing skips clone size in some rows; elsewhere it reads once, few, many or a size class.

d_gene: .
abundance: .
v_gene: TRBV5-1
j_gene: TRBJ1-6
CDR3aa: CASSLVAITTSPLHF
CDR3nt: TGCGCCAGCAGCTTGGTCGCCATCACTACCTCACCCCTCCACTTT

d_gene: .
abundance: .
v_gene: TRBV28
j_gene: TRBJ1-4
CDR3aa: CASSQIPGRGNNEKLFF
CDR3nt: TGTGCCAGCAGTCAGATTCCAGGAAGGGGAAATAATGAAAAACTGTTTTTT

d_gene: TRBD1
abundance: few
v_gene: TRBV7-9
j_gene: TRBJ1-1
CDR3aa: CASSLPDRDMNTEAFF
CDR3nt: TGTGCCAGCAGCTTGCCGGACAGGGATATGAACACTGAAGCTTTCTTT

d_gene: TRBD2
abundance: .
v_gene: TRBV5-4
j_gene: TRBJ2-1
CDR3aa: CASSLLALRPANEQFF
CDR3nt: TGTGCCAGCAGCCTACTAGCGTTGCGCCCGGCGAATGAGCAGTTCTTC

d_gene: .
abundance: .
v_gene: TRBV3-1/TRBV3-2
j_gene: TRBJ2-3
CDR3aa: CASSHRGSTDTQYF
CDR3nt: TGTGCCAGCAGCCATCGGGGAAGCACAGATACGCAGTATTTT

d_gene: TRBD1
abundance: .
v_gene: TRBV6-6
j_gene: TRBJ2-7
CDR3aa: CASTEQGSYEQYF
CDR3nt: TGTGCCAGCACTGAACAGGGGTCGTACGAGCAGTACTTC

d_gene: TRBD2
abundance: .
v_gene: TRBV7-2
j_gene: TRBJ2-1
CDR3aa: CASSLSGGAAEQFF
CDR3nt: TGTGCCAGCAGCTTGAGCGGGGGGGCCGCTGAGCAGTTCTTC

d_gene: TRBD2
abundance: .
v_gene: TRBV6-2/TRBV6-3
j_gene: TRBJ2-1
CDR3aa: CASSYTRGASSYNEQFF
CDR3nt: TGTGCCAGCAGTTACACGCGGGGGGCGAGCTCCTACAATGAGCAGTTCTTC

d_gene: .
abundance: .
v_gene: TRBV10-3
j_gene: TRBJ2-1
CDR3aa: CAISETAIEGDEQFF
CDR3nt: TGTGCCATCAGTGAAACCGCCATTGAGGGCGATGAGCAGTTCTTC

d_gene: .
abundance: .
v_gene: TRBV2
j_gene: TRBJ2-5
CDR3aa: CASSATRTAPSQETQYF
CDR3nt: TGTGCCAGCAGTGCAACCCGGACAGCCCCGAGTCAAGAGACCCAGTACTTC

d_gene: .
abundance: .
v_gene: TRBV14
j_gene: TRBJ2-3
CDR3aa: CASSQDAGGSDTQYF
CDR3nt: TGTGCCAGCAGCCAAGATGCAGGGGGGTCAGATACGCAGTATTTT

d_gene: TRBD1
abundance: few
v_gene: TRBV5-4
j_gene: TRBJ1-2
CDR3aa: CASSLRTGKAYGYTF
CDR3nt: TGTGCCAGCAGCTTACGGACAGGGAAGGCCTATGGCTACACCTTC

d_gene: .
abundance: .
v_gene: TRBV30
j_gene: TRBJ1-3
CDR3aa: CAWSALSGNTIYF
CDR3nt: TGTGCCTGGAGTGCTCTATCTGGAAACACCATATATTTT

d_gene: .
abundance: .
v_gene: TRBV5-4
j_gene: TRBJ1-1
CDR3aa: CASSLSAGNTEAFF
CDR3nt: TGTGCCAGCAGCTTGTCGGCGGGGAACACTGAAGCTTTCTTT

d_gene: TRBD1
abundance: many
v_gene: TRBV28
j_gene: TRBJ2-1
CDR3aa: CASSLGQGQVRSEQFF
CDR3nt: TGTGCCAGCAGTCTAGGACAGGGTCAAGTCAGAAGTGAGCAGTTCTTC

d_gene: TRBD1
abundance: .
v_gene: TRBV15
j_gene: TRBJ1-2
CDR3aa: CATSRDRTGSGYTF
CDR3nt: TGTGCCACCAGCAGAGATCGGACAGGCTCTGGCTACACCTTC

d_gene: TRBD2
abundance: .
v_gene: TRBV5-1
j_gene: TRBJ2-5
CDR3aa: CASSLDGRAPETQYF
CDR3nt: TGCGCCAGCAGCTTAGACGGGAGGGCCCCAGAGACCCAGTACTTC

d_gene: .
abundance: .
v_gene: TRBV7-9
j_gene: TRBJ2-7
CDR3aa: CASSLDHWEQYF
CDR3nt: TGTGCCAGCAGCTTAGACCACTGGGAGCAGTACTTC